Listed below are T cell receptor beta chains from one sample, sequenced in a study of cytomegalovirus exposure and HLA in healthy donors. The table came from immunoSEQ multiplex PCR; TCRdb's copy has only in-frame clones and leaves some out. Altogether hundreds of thousands of clones are present, 70% to 80% being singletons, with the ten largest covering less than 4.5%. The sequencing sample was made of PBMCs. These receptors were obtained from a male donor in good health and CMV-seronegative. Both conserved end residues are part of each CDR3. A D gene is named only where the DNA matches it firmly. Only part of the rows carry a size: once, few, many, or a class if the clone is expanded.

>TRBD1|TRBV28|TRBJ1-5|NA
TGTGCCAGCAGCGGGACAGCCGGCTGGGGAATTAGCAATCAGCCCCAGCATTTT
CASSGTAGWGISNQPQHF
>TRBD1|TRBV18|TRBJ2-5|NA
TGTGCCAGATCCCGGGACAGGGGCTTTAGAGAGACCCAGTACTTC
CARSRDRGFRETQYF
>TRBD2|TRBV14|TRBJ2-1|NA
TGTGCCAGCAGCCAAGTCCGAGCGGGAGATGATGAGCAGTTCTTC
CASSQVRAGDDEQFF
>TRBD1|TRBV19|TRBJ2-7|NA
TGTGCCAGTTCCCCCGGGACAGCCTACGAGCAGTACTTC
CASSPGTAYEQYF
>TRBD2|TRBV5-6|TRBJ2-1|NA
TGTGCCAGCAGCGCCCAACTAGCGGGCTCCTACAATGAGCAGTTCTTC
CASSAQLAGSYNEQFF
>TRBD2|TRBV7-2|TRBJ2-1|NA
TGTGCCAGCAGCTCATCAGGGGGACTAGCGGACAATGAGCAGTTCTTC
CASSSSGGLADNEQFF
>NA|TRBV2|TRBJ2-4|few
TGTGCCAGCAGTGTCGGAGGGACTCAGTACTTC
CASSVGGTQYF
>NA|TRBV7-3|TRBJ2-3|NA
TGTGCCAGCAGCTTATACGCGGGACGTAGCGATACGCAGTATTTT
CASSLYAGRSDTQYF
>NA|TRBV9|TRBJ1-4|NA
TGTGCCAGCAGCGTAGTAGGGCAGGGAAATGAAAAACTGTTTTTT
CASSVVGQGNEKLFF
>TRBD2|TRBV10-3|TRBJ2-3|NA
TGTGCCATCAGTGAGTCTGGCGGGACTAGCGGGATGGTCCCGGCAGATACGCAGTATTTT
CAISESGGTSGMVPADTQYF
>NA|TRBV6-1|TRBJ2-7|NA
TGTGCCAGCGGGGGGGCCCTTTTTTACGAGCAGTACTTC
CASGGALFYEQYF
>NA|TRBV28|TRBJ2-7|NA
TGTGCCAGCAGTTTAAACGGCGAGCAGTACTTC
CASSLNGEQYF
>NA|TRBV18|TRBJ1-2|once
TGTGCCAGCTCGCCTGGAGTTAACTATGGCTACACCTTC
CASSPGVNYGYTF
>TRBD1|TRBV4-1|TRBJ2-1|once
TGCGCCAGCAGCCAACCACCGGGACAGGTTTCCTACAATGAGCAGTTCTTC
CASSQPPGQVSYNEQFF
>TRBD2|TRBV9|TRBJ2-2|once
TGTGCCAGCAGCGTACGGGGGGCCGGGGAGCTGTTTTTT
CASSVRGAGELFF
>NA|TRBV6-5|TRBJ2-7|NA
TGTGCCAGCAGTGATTTTAGGGGTCCCTACGAGCAGTACTTC
CASSDFRGPYEQYF
>NA|TRBV28|TRBJ1-3|many
TGTGCCAGCAGTCAAATTGACAGAGAAACCTCTGGAAACACCATATATTTT
CASSQIDRETSGNTIYF
>NA|TRBV2|TRBJ2-1|NA
TGTGCCAGCAGTTCTCAGGCATCAGAAGACAATGAGCAGTTCTTC
CASSSQASEDNEQFF
>NA|TRBV10-3|TRBJ1-5|NA
TGTGCCGTCTCAGGAGGGGATCAGCCCCAGCATTTT
CAVSGGDQPQHF
>TRBD2|TRBV11-1|TRBJ2-5|NA
TGTGCCAGCAGCTTTTCCGCCCCTAGCGGGTCCCGACAAGAGACCCAGTACTTC
CASSFSAPSGSRQETQYF
>NA|TRBV2|TRBJ2-7|NA
TGTGCCAGCAGTGAATTAGTTTTGGAGCAGTACTTC
CASSELVLEQYF
>TRBD1|TRBV6-5|TRBJ1-1|NA
TGTGCCAGCAGTTACTGGAAGACAGGGACGAACACTGAAGCTTTCTTT
CASSYWKTGTNTEAFF
>NA|TRBV5-1|TRBJ1-2|once
TGCGCCAGCAGTTTTTCAGTCCCGTGGAACTATGGCTACACCTTC
CASSFSVPWNYGYTF
>NA|TRBV14|TRBJ2-3|NA
TGTGCCAGCAGCCAGAAGACGGGAACTAGGACAGATACGCAGTATTTT
CASSQKTGTRTDTQYF
>TRBD2|TRBV27|TRBJ2-3|NA
TGTGCCAGCAGTCCGGGACTACTAAGCACAGATACGCAGTATTTT
CASSPGLLSTDTQYF
>TRBD2|TRBV5-1|TRBJ2-3|NA
TGCGCCAGCAGCCCCGGACTAGCGGCAAGCACAGATACGCAGTATTTT
CASSPGLAASTDTQYF
>NA|TRBV2|TRBJ1-4|NA
TGTGCCAGCAGTGAGACTGGTGGAGATGAAAAACTGTTTTTT
CASSETGGDEKLFF
>TRBD2|TRBV5-1|TRBJ2-1|NA
TGCGCCAGCAGCTTTACTAGCGGGAGGTTGAATGAGCAGTTCTTC
CASSFTSGRLNEQFF
>TRBD1|TRBV5-1|TRBJ1-2|NA
TGCGCCAGCAGCTCATGGGGTCAGGGGGTCTATGGCTACACCTTC
CASSSWGQGVYGYTF
>TRBD2|TRBV6-5|TRBJ2-7|NA
TGTGCCAGCAGTTCGTCCGGGACTAGCGTAGTCTACGAGCAGTACTTC
CASSSSGTSVVYEQYF
>TRBD1|TRBV5-1|TRBJ2-7|NA
TGCGCCAGCAGCTTGGCCGGACAGGGCTACGAGCAGTACTTC
CASSLAGQGYEQYF
>TRBD1|TRBV2|TRBJ2-7|NA
TGTGCCAGCAGTGGACAGGGAAAACGACACGAGCAGTACTTC
CASSGQGKRHEQYF
>TRBD1|TRBV5-8|TRBJ1-2|NA
TGTGCCAGCAGCTTAACGGTCGGGACAGGGGCGGACTATGGCTACACCTTC
CASSLTVGTGADYGYTF
>TRBD2|TRBV9|TRBJ2-7|few
TGTGCCAGCAGCGTGGGTAGCGGGACCTACGAGCAGTACTTC
CASSVGSGTYEQYF
>TRBD1|TRBV7-2|TRBJ2-6|NA
TGTGCCAGCAGCTTAGAGCCGGGACAGGTACTACCTGGGGCCAACGTCCTGACTTTC
CASSLEPGQVLPGANVLTF
>NA|TRBV2|TRBJ2-5|NA
TGTGCCAGCAGTGACGACACGCTGGAGACCCAGTACTTC
CASSDDTLETQYF
>TRBD2|TRBV2|TRBJ2-1|once
TGTGCCAGCAGTCAGACTAGCGGGATGAATGAGCAGTTCTTC
CASSQTSGMNEQFF
>NA|TRBV5-6|TRBJ2-2|NA
TGTGCCAGCAGCTTTCGCCAGGTTGTCACCGGGGAGCTGTTTTTT
CASSFRQVVTGELFF
>TRBD1|TRBV11-3|TRBJ2-2|NA
TGTGCCAGCAGCCCAACAGGGGGCACCACCGGGGAGCTGTTTTTT
CASSPTGGTTGELFF
>NA|TRBV5-1|TRBJ1-1|few
TGCGCCAGCAGCTTGGACAGGGACACTGAAGCTTTCTTT
CASSLDRDTEAFF
>TRBD1|TRBV7-9|TRBJ1-4|few
TGTGCCAGCTTAGGGGGCGCGGAACTGTTTTTT
CASLGGAELFF
>TRBD1|TRBV6-6|TRBJ1-5|NA
TGTGCCAGCAGTTTGACCGGGACAGGGATTCAGCCCCAGCATTTT
CASSLTGTGIQPQHF
>TRBD2|TRBV11-3|TRBJ2-3|few
TGTGCCAGCAGCTTAGGGATAAGCGGGACTAGCACAGATACGCAGTATTTT
CASSLGISGTSTDTQYF
>NA|TRBV27|TRBJ1-2|NA
TGTGCCAGCAGGTATACCGGGACACCCGATGGCTACACCTTC
CASRYTGTPDGYTF
>NA|TRBV19|TRBJ2-1|NA
TGTGCCAGTAGCACTAACCCAGCGGGCCCCTACAATGAGCAGTTCTTC
CASSTNPAGPYNEQFF
>TRBD1|TRBV9|TRBJ1-1|NA
TGTGCCTCCGAAGGGACAGGCAACACTGAAGCTTTCTTT
CASEGTGNTEAFF
>TRBD1|TRBV19|TRBJ2-7|NA
TGTGCCAGTAGAGACCGGGACAGGGCAGGCGGCGAGCAGTACTTC
CASRDRDRAGGEQYF
>NA|TRBV11-3|TRBJ2-2|NA
TGTGCCAGCAGCCTACAGGGAAGAGGCACCGGGGAGCTGTTTTTT
CASSLQGRGTGELFF
>NA|TRBV9|TRBJ2-7|few
TGTGCCAGCAGCCATCCGGGTTCCTACGAGCAGTACTTC
CASSHPGSYEQYF
>NA|TRBV30|TRBJ1-1|NA
TGTGCCTGGAGCGGACGCACAGGGAGGAACACTGAAGCTTTCTTT
CAWSGRTGRNTEAFF
>NA|TRBV5-1|TRBJ2-1|few
TGCGCCAGCAGTTTGGGGGAGGCCTACAATGAGCAGTTCTTC
CASSLGEAYNEQFF
>TRBD2|TRBV6-6|TRBJ2-1|NA
TGTGCCAGCACGGGTGGCGGGAGCTTGAGCAATGAGCAGTTCTTC
CASTGGGSLSNEQFF
>NA|TRBV10-3|TRBJ2-7|NA
TGTGCCATCAGTGAGTCGGAGGGGCTACCCTCCTACGAGCAGTACTTC
CAISESEGLPSYEQYF